Each of the 29 T cell receptor beta chains below was sequenced from the same sample in a study of spatial heterogeneity in lung cancer. The sample's time point: sample taken at primary tumor resection. No cell sorting; template was whole RNA from tumor, lung tissue or PBMC. TCRdb analysed the 5' RACE reads with MiXCR anew, one entry per CDR3 protein. The top ten hold around 10% of the sample, which has tens of thousands of distinct CDR3 sequences, approximately 5% seen once. Sequences were derived from PBMCs, sampled at surgery. All receptors derive from a male donor with early-stage non-small cell lung cancer.

This clonotype came up many times. The gene calls are TRBV7-4 and TRBJ1-1, with D perhaps TRBD1 (5 bases). The V end lost 2 bases, the J end lost 4 bases, and 14 bases lay between the germline ends. CDR1 is SGHVT, CDR2 SQSDAQ, per germline. The CDR3 covers 15 residues. The CDR3 loop reads CASSLSSIRGTEAFF. CDR3 nucleotides: TGTGCCAGCAGCTTATCGAGCATAAGGGGCACTGAAGCTTTCTTT.

This clonotype occurred many times. J is TRBJ2-3 and V is TRBV5-1; a possible D gene is TRBD2 (6 bases). Germline V CDR1 and CDR2: SGHRS, YFSETQ. The CDR3 totals 16 residues. Trimming shortened V by 1 base and J by 4 bases, and 16 bases separated the two germline ends. In nucleotides, the CDR3 is TGCGCCAGCAGCTTGTCCTCCTCCTCGGGGGCAGATACGCAGTATTTT. This codes for CASSLSSSSGADTQYF.

The chain links TRBV6-5 to TRBJ2-3, with 8 bases identical to TRBD2. The germline CDR1 and CDR2 sequences are MNHEY and SVGAGI. J lost 5 bases, V lost 6 bases, and 7 bases had no gene match. The length of the CDR3 is 14 residues. CDR3 sequence reads: CASRAGGGVDTQYF. CDR3 DNA: TGTGCCAGCAGGGCGGGAGGCGGAGTAGATACGCAGTATTTT.

This clonotype was counted at least ten times. The V and J genes are TRBV2 and TRBJ2-1; D may match TRBD1 or TRBD2 (5 bases each). The CDR3 extends over 10 amino acids. The V end was cut by 8 bases, the J end by 7 bases, with 6 bases between. CDR1 and CDR2 from the germline V gene are SNHLY and FYNNEI. CDR3 sequence reads: CASGGNEQFF. Here the CDR3 DNA reads TGTGCCAGCGGGGGAAATGAGCAGTTCTTC.

CDR3 in DNA: TGTGCCTGGGGCCCCGGGGACGTGAATGAGCAGTTCTTC. Protein sequence: CAWGPGDVNEQFF. This rearrangement joins TRBV30 to TRBJ2-1; tentatively, D is TRBD1 or TRBD2 (5 bases each). The CDR3 loop spans 13 amino acids. V was trimmed by 5 bases and J by 7 bases, leaving 15 bases between them. Germline CDR1 reads GTSNPN; CDR2 reads SVGIG (reference sequence).

This clonotype occurred many times. The genes are TRBV28 and TRBJ1-5; TRBD1 might be the D (6 bases). Trimming took 3 bases from V and 3 from J, leaving 12 bases between them. Germline V CDR1 and CDR2: MDHEN, SYDVKM. The CDR3 contains 15 residues. CDR3 residues: CASSFGDRPNQPQHF. The CDR3 region has the DNA TGTGCCAGCAGTTTCGGCGACAGGCCCAATCAGCCCCAGCATTTT.

This clonotype was seen many times. CDR3: CAWSPLGDEQFF. CDR3 sequence (DNA): TGTGCCTGGAGTCCCCTGGGGGATGAGCAGTTCTTC. This sequence joins TRBV30 and TRBJ2-1; D may correspond to TRBD1 or TRBD2 (5 bases each). V gave up 2 bases and J gave up 8 bases, with 10 bases separating them. Germline CDR1 GTSNPN, CDR2 SVGIG (reference sequence). There are 12 residues in the CDR3.

This clonotype was counted ten times or more. The chain combines TRBV4-1 with TRBJ2-5; no firm D call. Germline-derived CDR1 and CDR2 are MGHRA and YSYEKL. This CDR3 has 14 residues. The ends were cut back, 0 bases at V and 2 bases at J, with 7 bases in the middle. The chain's CDR3 is CASSQDRAQETQYF. In DNA, the CDR3 is TGCGCCAGCAGCCAAGATAGGGCTCAAGAGACCCAGTACTTC.

The table lists this clonotype with many counts. The chain carries TRBV20-1 and TRBJ2-7; TRBD2 matches 8 bases. Germline CDR1 DFQATT, CDR2 SNEGSKA (reference sequence). CDR3 length: 11 residues. The trim removed 6 bases at V and 4 bases at J, leaving 2 bases unmatched. In DNA, the CDR3 is TGCAGTGCCTCTAGCGGGTACGAGCAGTACTTC. It is translated as CSASSGYEQYF.

This clonotype showed up many times. This chain joins TRBV27 and TRBJ2-3; TRBD1 agrees at 7 bases. Unmatched junction bases numbered 6, after V lost 5 bases and J lost 1 base. CDR3 length: 15 residues. Germline CDR1 reads MNHEY; CDR2 reads SMNVEV (reference sequence). CDR3 bases: TGTGCCAGCAGTCGCCGGGACAGTCGCACAGATACGCAGTATTTT. It translates to CASSRRDSRTDTQYF.

This clonotype was observed at least ten times. This sequence joins TRBV5-1 and TRBJ2-5; weak D call: TRBD2 (5 bases). Trimming removed 0 bases at V and 4 bases at J, with 13 bases between. This CDR3 is 15 amino acids long. CDR1 and CDR2 (germline): SGHRS, YFSETQ. CDR3 coding DNA: TGCGCCAGCAGCTTGGTGAAGCTAGCAGGAGAGACCCAGTACTTC. It encodes CASSLVKLAGETQYF.

This clonotype was observed at least ten times. The chain carries TRBV28 and TRBJ1-2, with D tentatively TRBD1 (6 bases). The CDR3 has 12 residues. Germline CDR1 MDHEN, CDR2 SYDVKM. The V end was cut by 8 bases, the J end by 7 bases, with 14 bases between. As DNA, the CDR3 is TGTGCCAGCGCGGCAGGGGATGGTGGCTACACCTTC. Translating it yields CASAAGDGGYTF.

This clonotype was seen repeatedly, ten times or more. One junction end disagrees with the germline gene, perhaps due to a read error. This chain links TRBV6-5 with TRBJ1-2, with D possibly TRBD1 on 5 matching bases. The germline gives CDR1 MNHEY, CDR2 SVGAGI. The CDR3 runs 12 residues. The CDR3 bases are TGTGCCAGCAGTTACGGCGGGGGGTCGATCCTCTTC. Protein product: CASSYGGGSILF.

This clonotype was counted many times. J is TRBJ2-7 and V is TRBV5-6, with 9 bases matching TRBD1. Germline loops: CDR1 SGHDT, CDR2 YYEEEE. The CDR3 totals 14 residues. The V and J ends lost 5 bases and 3 bases, in that order; junction bases with no gene match: 6. The CDR3 loop reads CASSMGQGSYEQYF. The DNA for the CDR3 is TGTGCCAGCAGTATGGGACAGGGTAGCTACGAGCAGTACTTC.

This clonotype was counted a few times. The CDR3 bases are TGTGCCAGCAGTTTGAGGGAACTACTAAGGGAGTACAATGAGCAGTTCTTC. It specifies CASSLRELLREYNEQFF. The chain links TRBV12-3 or TRBV12-4 to TRBJ2-1, with a tentative D call TRBD2 (5 bases). V was clipped by 3 bases and J by 4 bases, with 19 bases between them. The CDR3 totals 17 residues.

This clonotype has ten or more counts. The rearrangement links TRBV9 to TRBJ2-1; 11 bases agree with TRBD2. V lost 3 bases, J lost 4 bases, and 18 bases stayed unmatched. The CDR3 consists of 20 residues. The germline gives CDR1 SGDLS, CDR2 YYNGEE. The CDR3 sequence is CASSAGASELAGVGYNEQFF. The CDR3 DNA sequence: TGTGCCAGCAGCGCAGGGGCGTCGGAACTAGCGGGAGTCGGGTACAATGAGCAGTTCTTC.

There are many counts of this clonotype. The chain couples TRBV5-1 to TRBJ2-3; 7 bases match TRBD2. This CDR3 region has 14 residues. V shed 1 base, J shed 4 bases, and the junction held 3 bases outside the gene matches. Germline V CDR1 and CDR2: SGHRS, YFSETQ. CDR3 sequence reads: CASSLWEGPDTQYF. CDR3 coding DNA: TGCGCCAGCAGCTTGTGGGAGGGCCCAGATACGCAGTATTTT.

The chain recombines TRBV7-7 with TRBJ2-7; tentative D call: TRBD2 (5 bases). The CDR3 contains 13 residues. V shed 5 bases and J shed 5 bases, with 13 bases lying between them. From germline, CDR1 is SSHAT and CDR2 FNYEAQ (reference sequence). The CDR3 DNA is TGTGCCAGCAGCCCTCTACTAGGCCACGAGCAGTACTTC. Its protein is CASSPLLGHEQYF.

Many counts were recorded for this clonotype. This chain links TRBV12-3 or TRBV12-4 with TRBJ2-1; 11 bases agree with TRBD1. The CDR3 has 13 residues. V shed 7 bases, J shed 10 bases, and the junction held 6 bases outside the gene matches. CDR3 nucleotides: TGTGCCAGCACCCGGACAGGGGGCGAAGAGCAGTTCTTC. It translates to CASTRTGGEEQFF.

This clonotype was picked up many times. V gene TRBV20-1 combines with J gene TRBJ2-3, with no clear D. The V end lost 0 bases, the J end lost 4 bases, and 8 bases lay between the germline ends. This CDR3 region has 13 residues. Germline assignment: CDR1 DFQATT and CDR2 SNEGSKA (reference sequence). CDR3 in amino acids: CSARDKVPDTQYF. The CDR3 DNA sequence: TGCAGTGCTAGAGATAAAGTCCCAGATACGCAGTATTTT.

This clonotype has just a few counts. The V gene is TRBV10-3, the J gene TRBJ2-5; D is unresolved. There are 14 residues in the CDR3. The germline V gene encodes CDR1 ENHRY and CDR2 SYGVKD. Trimming left V 0 bases short and J 0 bases short, with 5 bases between. CDR3 DNA: TGTGCCATCAGTGAGTCGACCTACCAAGAGACCCAGTACTTC. Translating gives CAISESTYQETQYF.

This clonotype was seen repeatedly, ten times or more. The gene calls are TRBV14 and TRBJ1-1; D is undetermined. The germline CDR1 and CDR2 sequences are SGHDN and FVKESK. V was trimmed by 2 bases and J by 0 bases, leaving 4 bases between them. This CDR3 is built from 13 residues. DNA for the CDR3: TGTGCCAGCAGCCAACTGTTGAACACTGAAGCTTTCTTT. Amino acid sequence: CASSQLLNTEAFF.

Relative to its sample, this clonotype is medium-sized (0.01 to 0.1%). This rearrangement joins TRBV13 to TRBJ2-1, with a tentative D call TRBD2 (5 bases). Germline CDR1 and CDR2: PRHDT and FYEKMQ (reference sequence). Trimming stripped 0 bases from V and 5 bases from J, with 11 bases between. CDR3 length: 15 amino acids. DNA of the CDR3: TGTGCCAGCAGCTTAGGCTGGCGGGCCGACAATGAGCAGTTCTTC. Protein sequence: CASSLGWRADNEQFF.

This clonotype was counted many times. This chain connects TRBV20-1 to TRBJ1-1; a weak D match, TRBD1 (6 bases). CDR1 is DFQATT, CDR2 SNEGSKA, per germline (reference sequence). This CDR3 is 13 amino acids long. The V gene lost 5 bases and the J gene lost 5 bases, with 15 bases spanning the gap. In DNA form, the CDR3 reads TGCAGTGCTCCGGACAGTTGGAGGACTGAAGCTTTCTTT. Its protein product is CSAPDSWRTEAFF.

This chain links TRBV6-6 with TRBJ2-5; tentatively, D is TRBD1 (6 bases). Trimming pared 10 bases from V and 5 bases from J, leaving 20 bases between. The germline V gene encodes CDR1 MNHNY and CDR2 SVGAGI (reference sequence). The CDR3 totals 14 residues. CDR3 amino acids: CATSPPRGPETQYF. CDR3 nucleotides: TGTGCCACCTCCCCACCCAGGGGACCCGAGACCCAGTACTTC.

Many counts were recorded for this clonotype. DNA for the CDR3: TGCAGTGCTAGGGTGACGGACCGAACCGGGGAGCTGTTTTTT. Its protein is CSARVTDRTGELFF. This chain uses TRBV20-1 with TRBJ2-2; D is unresolved. Trimming removed 3 bases at V and 5 bases at J, with 13 bases between. Germline V gives CDR1 DFQATT, CDR2 SNEGSKA (reference sequence). This CDR3 spans 14 amino acids.

In its sample, this clonotype was seen many times. The CDR3, as DNA: TGCAGTGCCACTAAAGCGGGACTCACAGATACGCAGTATTTT. Protein: CSATKAGLTDTQYF. The chain is built from TRBV20-1 and TRBJ2-3; 7 nucleotides line up with TRBD2. Germline V gene data show CDR1 as DFQATT and CDR2 as SNEGSKA (reference sequence). The J segment lost 2 bases and the V segment lost 6 bases, leaving 8 bases of the junction unmatched. This CDR3 comprises 14 residues.

The chain links TRBV7-9 to TRBJ2-5, with 7 bases matching TRBD2. The junction had 4 bases not matched to a gene; V was cut back by 5 bases and J by 1 base. Germline lookup yields CDR1 SEHNR and CDR2 FQNEAQ (reference sequence). The CDR3 loop spans 14 amino acids. Written as DNA, the CDR3 is TGTGCCAGCAGCCCCAGCGGGACCCAAGAGACCCAGTACTTC. Encoded protein: CASSPSGTQETQYF. Combining the CDR3 with reference TRBV7-9 and TRBJ2-5 gives the whole variable domain DTGVSQNPRHKITKRGQNVTFRCDPISEHNRLYWYRQTLGQGPEFLTYFQNEAQLEKSRLLSDRFSAERPKGSFSTLEIQRTEQGDSAMYLCASSPSGTQETQYFGPGTRLLVL.

This clonotype was recorded at least ten times. The chain is built from TRBV5-6 and TRBJ2-7; the match to TRBD1 covers 9 bases. Germline CDR1 is SGHDT and CDR2 is YYEEEE. The CDR3 length is 14 residues. The trim removed 4 bases at V and 6 bases at J, leaving 8 bases unmatched. CDR3 nucleotides: TGTGCCAGCAGCCCCGGGACAGGGATGCGCGAGCAGTACTTC. This sequence encodes CASSPGTGMREQYF.